The present T cell receptor (beta chain) was sequenced within a study of identifying expanded T cells in peripheral blood. Study-wide results and caveats: Roughly two-week clone count variance significantly increased as total template count grew. Technical replicates showed roughly 1.2 changed clones; two weeks approximately 16; four weeks 19.

Measured with immunoSEQ multiplex PCR; TCRdb has only the in-frame clones, and not every one. Here the sample spans 100,000 to 150,000 clones, 84% being singletons. A remark on this clone: What it recognizes is unknown.

The length of the CDR3 is 15 residues. The V gene's germline CDR1 is LNHDA and CDR2 SQIVND (reference sequence). V lost 5 bases to trimming and J lost 1 base; unmatched junction nucleotides: 4. The V and J genes are TRBV19 and TRBJ2-2, with 7 bases identical to TRBD1. The TCR sequence derives from a person between 18 and 69 years old in good health. Source material: blood. CDR3 sequence: CASSPGTENTGELFF. The CDR3 nucleotides are TGTGCCAGTAGTCCCGGGACAGAGAACACCGGGGAGCTGTTTTTT.